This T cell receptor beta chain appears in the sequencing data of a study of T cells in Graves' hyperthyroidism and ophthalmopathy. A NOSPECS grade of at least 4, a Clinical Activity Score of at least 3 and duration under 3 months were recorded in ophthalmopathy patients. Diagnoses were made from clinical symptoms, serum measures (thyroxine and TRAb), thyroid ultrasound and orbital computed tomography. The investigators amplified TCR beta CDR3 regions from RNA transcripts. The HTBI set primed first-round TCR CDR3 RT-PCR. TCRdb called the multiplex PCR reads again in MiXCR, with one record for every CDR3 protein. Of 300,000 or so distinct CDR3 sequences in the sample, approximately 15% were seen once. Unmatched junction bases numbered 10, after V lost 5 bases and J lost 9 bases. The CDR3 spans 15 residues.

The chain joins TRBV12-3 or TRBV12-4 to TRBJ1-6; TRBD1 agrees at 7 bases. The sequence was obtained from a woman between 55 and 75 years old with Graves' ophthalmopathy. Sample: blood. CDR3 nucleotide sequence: TGTGCCAGCAGTCTCCAGACAGGGAGAGCTTCACCCCTCCACTTT. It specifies CASSLQTGRASPLHF.